The 20 T cell receptor beta chains given below trace back to one sample, sequenced in a study of cytomegalovirus exposure and HLA in healthy donors. The primer mix had 60 Vbeta and 13 Jbeta primers. Clones were sequenced by immunoSEQ multiplex PCR, and TCRdb holds only the in-frame ones, with some missing. The sample has 130,000 or so clones. Sample: PBMCs. The receptors here all came from a man between 18 and 29 years old in good health and CMV-seronegative.

Concerning this clone: This CDR3 is also generated by other DNA sequences in the sample. The chain couples TRBV11-3 to TRBJ1-1, with D perhaps matching TRBD1 (5 bases). Per the germline V gene, CDR1 is SGHNT and CDR2 is YENEEA. The length of the CDR3 is 14 residues. Trimming stripped 3 bases from V and 4 bases from J, with 12 bases between. The CDR3 DNA follows: TGTGCCAGCAGCTTCACGGGGGAAGGCACTGAAGCTTTCTTT. Its protein product is CASSFTGEGTEAFF.

This chain connects TRBV28 to TRBJ2-7; weak D call: TRBD1 (7 bases). This CDR3 region has 16 residues. V lost 7 bases and J 3 bases, leaving 22 bases between the germline ends. The V gene's germline CDR1 is MDHEN and CDR2 SYDVKM. CDR3 nucleotide sequence: TGTGCCAGCATCAACCCGCAGGGGGGCGCGATCTACGAGCAGTACTTC. Translation gives CASINPQGGAIYEQYF. The full variable domain, with the rest looked up from reference TRBV28 and TRBJ2-7, is DVKVTQSSRYLVKRTGEKVFLECVQDMDHENMFWYRQDPGLGLRLIYFSYDVKMKEKGDIPEGYSVSREKKERFSLILESASTNQTSMYLCASINPQGGAIYEQYFGPGTRLTVT.

This chain joins TRBV7-9 and TRBJ2-3; tentative D call: TRBD2 (6 bases). This CDR3 has 12 residues. The V end was cut by 4 bases, the J end by 6 bases, with 8 bases between. Germline loops: CDR1 SEHNR, CDR2 FQNEAQ (reference sequence). The CDR3 DNA follows: TGTGCCAGCAGCTCCCGGGGGGATACGCAGTATTTT. It codes for CASSSRGDTQYF.

The J gene is TRBJ2-4, the V gene TRBV18; D is uncertain. V lost 6 bases and J lost 7, with 13 bases in between. From germline, CDR1 is KGHSH and CDR2 LQKENI. The CDR3 totals 13 residues. The CDR3 nucleotides read TGTGCCAGCTCCTTCGGAGTCCGGAACATTCAGTACTTC. This codes for CASSFGVRNIQYF.

The chain employs TRBV2 and TRBJ2-1; 12 bases fit TRBD2. The CDR3 has 15 residues. Germline CDR1 and CDR2: SNHLY and FYNNEI. Trimming cost V 6 bases and J 6 bases; bases outside gene matches: 6. CDR3 sequence (DNA): TGTGCCAGCAGCCGACTAGCGGGAGTGCCCAATGAGCAGTTCTTC. Its protein product is CASSRLAGVPNEQFF.

The chain joins TRBV4-3 to TRBJ2-2, with D perhaps matching TRBD2 (5 bases). CDR1 is LGHNA and CDR2 is YSLEER in the germline V gene. Trimming left V 5 bases short and J 6 bases short, with 13 bases between. The CDR3 totals 14 residues. CDR3 sequence reads: CASSNGKRPGELFF. In DNA form, the CDR3 reads TGCGCCAGCAGCAACGGGAAGAGGCCCGGGGAGCTGTTTTTT.

The chain uses TRBV30 and TRBJ1-2, with D unresolved. Germline V gene data show CDR1 as GTSNPN and CDR2 as SVGIG (reference sequence). V dropped 0 bases and J dropped 4 bases, with 15 bases sitting between them. The CDR3 consists of 15 residues. The CDR3 region is CAWSVRLAITYGYTF. The CDR3, as DNA: TGTGCCTGGAGTGTCCGACTTGCAATAACCTATGGCTACACCTTC.

The chain links TRBV18 to TRBJ2-7; D is possibly TRBD2 (5 bases). Germline CDR1 reads KGHSH; CDR2 reads LQKENI. V was cut by 2 bases and J by 1 base, with 12 bases left in between. The CDR3 has 15 residues. DNA of the CDR3: TGTGCCAGCTCACCAATCGGGGTCGGATCCTACGAGCAGTACTTC. It encodes CASSPIGVGSYEQYF.

CDR3 coding DNA: TGTGCCAGCAAAGGTGAAGCGGGAATTTCCGGGGAGCTGTTTTTT. Residues: CASKGEAGISGELFF. The chain has TRBV11-3 and TRBJ2-2; 7 positions match TRBD2. Trimming took 7 bases from V and 6 from J; bases not matched to a gene: 11. The germline V gene encodes CDR1 SGHNT and CDR2 YENEEA. This CDR3 has 15 amino acids.

The V call is TRBV5-1, the J call TRBJ2-5; 14 nucleotides line up with TRBD2. The CDR3 length is 16 residues. CDR1 SGHRS and CDR2 YFSETQ come from the germline V gene. Trimming took 2 bases from V and 5 from J; bases not matched to a gene: 5. DNA of the CDR3: TGCGCCAGCAGCTTTACCGGGACTAGCGGGAGCGAGACCCAGTACTTC. Translation gives CASSFTGTSGSETQYF.

The chain couples TRBV5-1 to TRBJ1-1, with 7 bases that match TRBD1. From germline, CDR1 is SGHRS and CDR2 YFSETQ. V lost 0 bases and J lost 0; bases outside the gene matches: 11. The CDR3 contains 18 residues. The CDR3 region has the DNA TGCGCCAGCAGCTTGGATGGCTCCAGGGGGGCCATGAACACTGAAGCTTTCTTT. It is translated as CASSLDGSRGAMNTEAFF.

The V call is TRBV7-8, the J call TRBJ1-1, with a possible D match to TRBD1 (5 bases). The CDR3 covers 15 residues. The germline V gene has CDR1 SGHVS and CDR2 FQNEAQ. Trimming shortened V by 2 bases and J by 4 bases, and 14 bases separated the two germline ends. This CDR3 is CASSLYGSGGTEAFF. The CDR3 DNA reads as TGTGCCAGCAGCTTATACGGGTCCGGGGGCACTGAAGCTTTCTTT. The entire variable domain, with the rest obtained from reference TRBV7-8 and TRBJ1-1, is as follows: GAGVSQSPRYKVAKRGQDVALRCDPISGHVSLFWYQQALGQGPEFLTYFQNEAQLDKSGLPSDRFFAERPEGSVSTLKIQRTQQEDSAVYLCASSLYGSGGTEAFFGQGTRLTVV.

The chain links TRBV18 to TRBJ1-1; the match to TRBD1 covers 8 bases. V shed 3 bases, J shed 0 bases, and the junction held 18 bases outside the gene matches. CDR1 is KGHSH, CDR2 LQKENI, per germline. The CDR3 is made up of 20 amino acids. The CDR3 reads CASSPLDREAGTVLNTEAFF. The CDR3, as DNA: TGTGCCAGCTCACCTTTGGACAGGGAGGCTGGTACCGTTCTGAACACTGAAGCTTTCTTT. Drawing the rest from reference TRBV18 and TRBJ1-1, the complete variable domain is NAGVMQNPRHLVRRRGQEARLRCSPMKGHSHVYWYRQLPEEGLKFMVYLQKENIIDESGMPKERFSAEFPKEGPSILRIQQVVRGDSAAYFCASSPLDREAGTVLNTEAFFGQGTRLTVV.

This chain connects TRBV28 to TRBJ1-1; no definite D call. The CDR3 covers 11 residues. Trimming pared 10 bases from V and 4 bases from J, leaving 10 bases between. Germline V CDR1 and CDR2: MDHEN, SYDVKM. CDR3 coding DNA: TGTGCCACTAAAACGAGCACTGAAGCTTTCTTT. Translation: CATKTSTEAFF.

V gene TRBV11-3 combines with J gene TRBJ2-7, with D perhaps matching TRBD2 (5 bases). V was pared by 1 base and J by 1 base, with 8 bases between. From germline, CDR1 is SGHNT and CDR2 YENEEA. The CDR3 sequence is 14 residues long. In nucleotides, the CDR3 is TGTGCCAGCAGCTTAGTGAGGACTTCCTACGAGCAGTACTTC. The encoded protein is CASSLVRTSYEQYF.

V usage is TRBV6-5 and J usage is TRBJ1-6, with 9 bases matching TRBD1. The CDR3 has 13 residues. The V and J ends lost 8 bases and 9 bases, in that order; junction bases with no gene match: 5. CDR1 and CDR2 (germline): MNHEY, SVGAGI. The CDR3 protein is CASLGQGSSPLHF. In DNA form, the CDR3 reads TGTGCCAGCCTGGGACAGGGCAGTTCACCCCTCCACTTT.

The rearrangement joins TRBV5-1 to TRBJ2-3; 7 nucleotides align to TRBD2. The CDR3 runs 13 residues. After removal of 5 bases from V and 5 bases from J, the junction contained 5 bases not matched to a gene. Germline values: CDR1 SGHRS, CDR2 YFSETQ. The CDR3 nucleotides are TGCGCCAGCAGTTCGTGGGGGGGAGATACGCAGTATTTT. This gives the protein CASSSWGGDTQYF.

The chain joins TRBV5-1 to TRBJ2-5; 8 bases map to TRBD1. The CDR3 covers 16 residues. The germline gives CDR1 SGHRS, CDR2 YFSETQ. V was clipped by 0 bases and J by 4 bases; unmatched bases: 8. CDR3: CASSLGQGPSVETQYF. The DNA of the CDR3 is TGCGCCAGCAGCTTGGGACAGGGGCCCAGTGTAGAGACCCAGTACTTC.

The V and J genes are TRBV19 and TRBJ2-7; 9 positions agree with TRBD1. The germline V gene has CDR1 LNHDA and CDR2 SQIVND (reference sequence). Trimming cost V 6 bases and J 5 bases; bases outside gene matches: 8. The CDR3 totals 14 residues. The CDR3 is CASRRTGVRNEQYF. CDR3 nucleotide sequence: TGTGCCAGTAGGCGGACAGGGGTAAGGAACGAGCAGTACTTC.

The CDR3 here is CASSLGQSGTEAFF. The CDR3 DNA sequence: TGTGCCAGCAGTTTAGGACAGTCGGGCACTGAAGCTTTCTTT. V usage is TRBV27 and J usage is TRBJ1-1, with D possibly matching TRBD1 (6 bases). The germline V and J ends were trimmed by 2 bases and 4 bases, with 11 bases remaining between them. The CDR3 totals 14 residues. CDR1 is MNHEY, CDR2 SMNVEV, per germline (reference sequence).